A single sample is the source of the 27 T cell receptor beta chains below, sequenced in a study of T cells in Graves' hyperthyroidism and ophthalmopathy. Amplified regions were TCR beta CDR3 sequences from RNA transcripts. HTBI primers drove first-round RT-PCR of the TCR CDR3. TCRdb reanalysed the multiplex PCR reads using MiXCR and keeps one entry per CDR3 protein. The data show a few hundred thousand distinct CDR3 sequences, around 14% seen once. Sequencing was performed on blood. The receptors were sampled from a woman aged 18-30 years with Graves' hyperthyroidism.

The chain joins TRBV28 to TRBJ2-1; perhaps TRBD1 as D (9 bases). Germline values: CDR1 MDHEN, CDR2 SYDVKM. The CDR3 is 18 amino acids. V dropped 6 bases and J dropped 9 bases, with 30 bases sitting between them. CDR3 nucleotides: TGTGCCAGCAGGCCGGGACAGGGTTTTGGTAGCGGGACGGGTGAGCAGTTCTTC. It yields the protein CASRPGQGFGSGTGEQFF.

This clonotype was seen ten or more times. The chain is built from TRBV7-6 and TRBJ2-1; 8 bases agree with TRBD2. Germline CDR1 reads SGHVS; CDR2 reads FNYEAQ. After removal of 5 bases from V and 1 base from J, the junction contained 7 bases not matched to a gene. CDR3 length: 16 residues. In DNA form, the CDR3 reads TGTGCCAGCAGCCCAAAACTAGCGGAGTCCTACAATGAGCAGTTCTTC. Its protein is CASSPKLAESYNEQFF.

This clonotype has a count of ten or more. The J gene is TRBJ1-1, the V gene TRBV3-1; weak D call: TRBD1 (6 bases). In germline, CDR1 is LGHDT, CDR2 YNNKEL (reference sequence). The length of the CDR3 is 18 residues. V lost 0 bases and J lost 3, with 20 bases in between. The CDR3 loop is CASSQEAGASVGYTEAFF. The CDR3 coding sequence is TGTGCCAGCAGCCAAGAGGCAGGGGCCTCCGTGGGGTACACTGAAGCTTTCTTT.

This clonotype was counted many times. In DNA form, the CDR3 reads TGTGCCAGCAGCTTAGCGTTTCGGGCCTCCCGATACTTC. It specifies CASSLAFRASRYF. The rearrangement uses TRBV11-2 and TRBJ2-5; D gene ambiguous. There are 13 residues in the CDR3. Per germline, CDR1 SGHAT and CDR2 FQNNGV. V gave up 1 base and J gave up 14 bases, with 17 bases separating them.

The chain joins TRBV15 to TRBJ2-2; D remains unclear. Deletions cut 2 bases from V and 1 base from J, with 8 bases between. CDR3 length equals 15 residues. Looked up from germline, CDR1 is LNHNV and CDR2 is YYDKDF (reference sequence). CDR3 loop: CATSRIQRNTGELFF. The DNA for the CDR3 is TGTGCCACCAGCAGAATACAGAGGAACACCGGGGAGCTGTTTTTT.

To note about this clonotype: Compared with germline, one end of the junction differs, possibly owing to a read error. The chain combines TRBV3-1 with TRBJ2-1, with TRBD2 matching 9 bases. The CDR3 is made up of 15 amino acids. From germline, CDR1 is LGHDT and CDR2 YNNKEL (reference sequence). The CDR3 sequence: CASSKSGGLYNEQFF. For the CDR3, the DNA is TGCGCCAGCTCCAAGAGCGGGGGGCTATACAATGAGCAGTTCTTC.

This chain links TRBV27 with TRBJ1-4; D perhaps matches TRBD1 (6 bases). The V end lost 7 bases, the J end lost 3 bases, and 9 bases lay between the germline ends. CDR1 and CDR2 from the germline V gene are MNHEY and SMNVEV (reference sequence). The CDR3 has 13 residues. Here the CDR3 reads CASTGQPNEKLFF. Here the CDR3 DNA reads TGTGCCAGCACCGGACAGCCTAATGAAAAACTGTTTTTT.

This clonotype occurred a few times. The V and J genes are TRBV7-9 and TRBJ2-3; D ambiguous. V was pared by 3 bases and J by 1 base, with 8 bases between. The CDR3 is made up of 14 amino acids. The germline V gene encodes CDR1 SEHNR and CDR2 FQNEAQ (reference sequence). CDR3 bases: TGTGCCAGCAGCTTGGCTGTTGGCACAGATACGCAGTATTTT. This sequence encodes CASSLAVGTDTQYF.

The chain combines TRBV6-1 with TRBJ2-2; weak D call: TRBD2 (6 bases). CDR3 length: 13 residues. The V and J ends lost 10 bases and 6 bases respectively, with 15 bases between them. Germline assignment: CDR1 MNHNS and CDR2 SASEGT. The DNA for the CDR3 is TGTGCCACACGACTAGACCGAGCCGGGGAGCTGTTTTTT. Its translation: CATRLDRAGELFF.

The J gene is TRBJ1-2, the V gene TRBV4-2; the match to TRBD1 covers 8 bases. Germline V gene sequence: CDR1 LGHNA, CDR2 YNFKEQ. The V and J ends lost 0 bases and 10 bases, in that order; junction bases with no gene match: 7. The CDR3 is 14 residues long. Written as DNA, the CDR3 is TGTGCCAGCAGCCAAGAAAGGGCAGGGGGCGTCTACACCTTC. This gives the protein CASSQERAGGVYTF.

Only a few counts were recorded for this clonotype. The V call is TRBV15, the J call TRBJ2-5; D is perhaps TRBD1 (6 bases). Germline CDR1 and CDR2: LNHNV and YYDKDF (reference sequence). V shed 0 bases and J shed 8 bases, with 16 bases lying between them. This CDR3 comprises 15 residues. Here the CDR3 reads CATSRDVQGMTTQYF. As DNA, the CDR3 is TGTGCCACCAGCAGAGATGTTCAGGGGATGACAACCCAGTACTTC. The full variable domain, its missing parts supplied by reference TRBV15 and TRBJ2-5, is DAMVIQNPRYQVTQFGKPVTLSCSQTLNHNVMYWYQQKSSQAPKLLFHYYDKDFNNEADTPDNFQSRRPNTSFCFLDIRSPGLGDTAMYLCATSRDVQGMTTQYFGPGTRLLVL.

This rearrangement joins TRBV4-3 to TRBJ2-2, with unresolved D. Between the trimmed V and J ends, which lost 0 bases and 9 bases, there was a span of 26 bases. Germline CDR1 reads LGHNA; CDR2 reads YSLEER. The CDR3 is 19 amino acids. The CDR3 DNA sequence: TGCGCCAGCAGCCAAGATACTGTTGGTACGGTACTTCAAGAGTGGGAGCTGTTTTTT. Amino acids: CASSQDTVGTVLQEWELFF.

This clonotype was counted many times. This rearrangement joins TRBV28 to TRBJ1-5; D remains unclear. The CDR3 has 15 residues. Germline CDR1 is MDHEN and CDR2 is SYDVKM. Trimming left V 8 bases short and J 2 bases short, with 16 bases between. CDR3 protein: CASRSDASGNQPQHF. CDR3 DNA: TGTGCCAGCCGTAGCGACGCTTCAGGCAATCAGCCCCAGCATTTT.

This clonotype was counted only a few times. This chain joins TRBV7-9 and TRBJ1-3; D is unclear. Germline V gene sequence: CDR1 SEHNR, CDR2 FQNEAQ (reference sequence). Between the trimmed V and J ends, which lost 5 bases and 6 bases, there was a span of 14 bases. The CDR3 is made up of 14 amino acids. CDR3 sequence reads: CASSQRAFLNTIYF. As DNA, the CDR3 is TGTGCCAGCAGCCAGAGGGCCTTTTTAAACACCATATATTTT. Filled out from reference TRBV7-9 and TRBJ1-3, the complete variable domain reads DTGVSQNPRHKITKRGQNVTFRCDPISEHNRLYWYRQTLGQGPEFLTYFQNEAQLEKSRLLSDRFSAERPKGSFSTLEIQRTEQGDSAMYLCASSQRAFLNTIYFGEGSWLTVV.

This clonotype has ten or more counts. CDR3 DNA: TGTGCCAGCTCCTGGGACTCCTACGAGCAGTACTTC. This codes for CASSWDSYEQYF. The chain has TRBV12-3 or TRBV12-4 and TRBJ2-7; D gene ambiguous. V dropped 8 bases and J dropped 0 bases, with 8 bases sitting between them. This CDR3 has 12 amino acids.

In this sample, this clonotype turned up many times. The rearrangement uses TRBV6-1 and TRBJ1-1; the D gene is possibly TRBD1 (5 bases). Germline-derived CDR1 and CDR2 are MNHNS and SASEGT. V lost 7 bases and J 10 bases, leaving 13 bases between the germline ends. The CDR3 contains 11 residues. For the CDR3, the DNA is TGTGCCAGCAAGGGACGGTTCGGAGCTTTCTTT. Translated, it gives CASKGRFGAFF.

In this sample, this clonotype turned up a few times. This rearrangement joins TRBV12-3 or TRBV12-4 to TRBJ2-2; D might be TRBD1 or TRBD2, each matching 5 bases. Trimming took off 2 bases at V and 5 bases at J, with 12 bases between the two ends. CDR3 length: 15 residues. CDR3 coding DNA: TGTGCCAGCAGTTTATGGGGGAAGGGGACCGGGGAGCTGTTTTTT. It translates to CASSLWGKGTGELFF.

This clonotype appeared many times. The chain employs TRBV7-3 and TRBJ2-1; D perhaps matches TRBD1 (6 bases). The CDR3 consists of 12 residues. V lost 8 bases to trimming and J lost 9 bases, with 14 bases between them. CDR1 is SGHTA, CDR2 FQGTGA, per germline. The CDR3 spells CASGTSRGEQFF. CDR3 sequence (DNA): TGTGCCAGCGGGACCTCCAGGGGTGAGCAGTTCTTC. The full variable domain, rest sourced from reference TRBV7-3 and TRBJ2-1, is GAGVSQTPSNKVTEKGKYVELRCDPISGHTALYWYRQSLGQGPEFLIYFQGTGAADDSGLPNDRFFAVRPEGSVSTLKIQRTERGDSAVYLCASGTSRGEQFFGPGTRLTVL.

This clonotype was found many times. This chain connects TRBV6-5 to TRBJ1-1; a possible D gene is TRBD1 (6 bases). In germline, CDR1 is MNHEY, CDR2 SVGAGI. Trimming removed 2 bases from V and 5 bases from J, with 18 bases in between. The CDR3 length is 16 residues. As DNA, the CDR3 is TGTGCCAGCAGTTACAGGGCAGGGGTCGGAGAGACTGAAGCTTTCTTT. Translated, it gives CASSYRAGVGETEAFF.

This clonotype was seen repeatedly, ten times or more. This sequence joins TRBV27 and TRBJ2-7; 9 bases map to TRBD2. The V gene's germline CDR1 is MNHEY and CDR2 SMNVEV (reference sequence). CDR3 length: 17 residues. V lost 5 bases, J lost 2 bases, and 13 bases stayed unmatched. For the CDR3, the DNA is TGTGCCAGCAGTCCCACCGTCGGACTAGCGTCGACCTACGAGCAGTACTTC. Its protein product is CASSPTVGLASTYEQYF.

This clonotype was observed many times. The CDR3 nucleotides are TGCGCCAGCAGCCTAACTGAGGGGGGGAACTATGGCTACACCTTC. It specifies CASSLTEGGNYGYTF. The chain couples TRBV5-1 to TRBJ1-2; TRBD1 is a possible D gene (6 bases). The CDR3 length is 15 residues. The germline V gene has CDR1 SGHRS and CDR2 YFSETQ. V lost 4 bases to trimming and J lost 2 bases, with 15 bases between them. The full variable domain, completed using reference TRBV5-1 and TRBJ1-2, is KAGVTQTPRYLIKTRGQQVTLSCSPISGHRSVSWYQQTPGQGLQFLFEYFSETQRNKGNFPGRFSGRQFSNSRSEMNVSTLELGDSALYLCASSLTEGGNYGYTFGSGTRLTVV.

CDR3 in amino acids: CATSDLQQQTGELFF. CDR3 DNA sequence: TGTGCCACCAGTGATTTGCAACAGCAAACCGGGGAGCTGTTTTTT. The chain has TRBV24-1 and TRBJ2-2; D remains ambiguous. The CDR3 is made up of 15 amino acids. Germline V CDR1 and CDR2: KGHDR, SFDVKD. Trimming stripped 0 bases from V and 5 bases from J, with 9 bases between.

The chain combines TRBV7-9 with TRBJ2-1; 9 positions match TRBD1. The CDR3 runs to 17 residues. Trimming cost V 0 bases and J 5 bases; bases outside gene matches: 8. CDR1 and CDR2 (germline): SEHNR, FQNEAQ (reference sequence). CDR3 sequence: CASSLAWDREGDNEQFF. The DNA of the CDR3 is TGTGCCAGCAGCTTAGCCTGGGACAGGGAGGGCGACAATGAGCAGTTCTTC.

This clonotype was observed many times. The genes are TRBV6-1 and TRBJ1-2, with D perhaps TRBD1 (6 bases). There are 15 residues in the CDR3. Trimming shortened V by 6 bases and J by 4 bases, and 18 bases separated the two germline ends. Germline CDR1 and CDR2: MNHNS and SASEGT. The DNA of the CDR3 is TGTGCCAGCAGCCCTACAGGGAAGGAGAGCTATGGCTACACCTTC. It encodes CASSPTGKESYGYTF.

This clonotype was recorded many times. The CDR3 is CASSLAFGGDQPQHF. Here the CDR3 DNA reads TGTGCCAGCAGCTTAGCGTTCGGCGGGGATCAGCCCCAGCATTTT. The J gene is TRBJ1-5, the V gene TRBV7-2; no definite D call. Trimming stripped 0 bases from V and 5 bases from J, with 11 bases between. Germline V lookup: CDR1 SGHTA, CDR2 FQGNSA. CDR3 length: 15 amino acids. The whole variable domain, filled in from reference TRBV7-2 and TRBJ1-5, reads GAGVSQSPSNKVTEKGKDVELRCDPISGHTALYWYRQSLGQGLEFLIYFQGNSAPDKSGLPSDRFSAERTGGSVSTLTIQRTQQEDSAVYLCASSLAFGGDQPQHFGDGTRLSIL.

There are a few counts of this clonotype. The chain is built from TRBV7-8 and TRBJ1-1, with 9 bases fitting TRBD1. V trimming: 1 base; J trimming: 5 bases; junction bases outside the gene matches: 8. The CDR3 contains 16 residues. Germline V gene sequence: CDR1 SGHVS, CDR2 FQNEAQ. This CDR3 is CASSLVGTGIRTEAFF. The CDR3 nucleotides are TGTGCCAGCAGCTTAGTTGGGACAGGGATTCGAACTGAAGCTTTCTTT.

This chain uses TRBV5-1 with TRBJ1-5, with D perhaps TRBD1 (5 bases). The CDR3 is 14 amino acids. V lost 0 bases and J lost 7, with 11 bases in between. The germline CDR1 and CDR2 sequences are SGHRS and YFSETQ. CDR3 residues: CASSLEGRAQPQHF. CDR3 nucleotide sequence: TGCGCCAGCAGCTTGGAGGGCAGGGCCCAGCCCCAGCATTTT.